One sample yielded the 31 T cell receptor beta chains listed below, sequenced in a study of cytomegalovirus exposure and HLA in healthy donors. The PCR used 60 Vbeta and 13 Jbeta primers. Produced via immunoSEQ multiplex PCR; TCRdb's table is partial and in-frame only. The sample totals some 130,000 clones. Sequenced input: PBMCs. These receptors all stem from a man aged 18 to 30 in good health and CMV-seronegative.

The rearrangement uses TRBV5-1 and TRBJ2-5; D unclear. Per germline, CDR1 SGHRS and CDR2 YFSETQ. Trimming cost V 0 bases and J 5 bases, with 5 bases left between them. The CDR3 contains 12 residues. CDR3 nucleotide sequence: TGCGCCAGCAGCTTGGTCGCGGAGACCCAGTACTTC. Protein product: CASSLVAETQYF.

The CDR3 sequence: CASSSRGGWNQPQHF. As DNA, the CDR3 is TGTGCCAGCAGTTCCAGAGGGGGCTGGAATCAGCCCCAGCATTTT. The chain employs TRBV28 and TRBJ1-5, with 7 bases that match TRBD1. V shed 4 bases and J 4 bases; nucleotides not matched to a gene: 7. CDR1 is MDHEN and CDR2 is SYDVKM in the germline V gene. There are 15 residues in the CDR3.

The V gene is TRBV5-1, the J gene TRBJ2-1; 15 positions agree with TRBD2. Germline V gene data show CDR1 as SGHRS and CDR2 as YFSETQ. The V and J ends lost 0 bases and 5 bases, in that order; junction bases with no gene match: 12. This CDR3 has 20 residues. The CDR3: CASSLGVLGLAGGPDNEQFF. DNA of the CDR3: TGCGCCAGCAGCTTGGGTGTTTTGGGACTAGCGGGGGGCCCGGACAATGAGCAGTTCTTC.

This rearrangement joins TRBV6-1 to TRBJ1-1; D call uncertain. The CDR3 runs 14 residues. With 2 bases removed from V and 0 bases from J, the gap between germline ends came to 7 bases. Germline V gives CDR1 MNHNS, CDR2 SASEGT. The CDR3 spells CASSEIVVNTEAFF. The CDR3 DNA is TGTGCCAGCAGTGAAATCGTTGTGAACACTGAAGCTTTCTTT.

The chain uses TRBV5-6 and TRBJ1-5; D unclear. V lost 4 bases to trimming and J lost 2 bases, with 10 bases between them. The CDR3 is 14 amino acids. Germline values: CDR1 SGHDT, CDR2 YYEEEE. The CDR3 sequence: CASSPAAGNQPQHF. For the CDR3, the DNA is TGTGCCAGCAGCCCAGCCGCGGGCAATCAGCCCCAGCATTTT.

The chain joins TRBV6-5 to TRBJ1-5, with 7 bases fitting TRBD1. The V gene end was trimmed by 5 bases and the J gene end by 6 bases; junction bases not matched to a gene: 7. The CDR3 totals 14 residues. CDR1 is MNHEY and CDR2 is SVGAGI in the germline V gene. CDR3 amino acids: CASSRQGWGQPQHF. Here the CDR3 DNA reads TGTGCCAGCAGTAGACAGGGCTGGGGTCAGCCCCAGCATTTT.

The rearrangement joins TRBV7-9 to TRBJ1-1; tentatively, D is TRBD1 (5 bases). Trimming removed 5 bases at V and 1 base at J, with 14 bases between. CDR3 length: 15 residues. Germline V gene sequence: CDR1 SEHNR, CDR2 FQNEAQ (reference sequence). CDR3 DNA sequence: TGTGCCAGCAGCCAATTGCTCAGGGAGAACACTGAAGCTTTCTTT. This encodes CASSQLLRENTEAFF.

The chain joins TRBV19 to TRBJ1-1, with D possibly matching TRBD1 (6 bases). CDR3 length equals 21 residues. V was trimmed by 7 bases and J by 3 bases, leaving 36 bases between them. Germline V gene data show CDR1 as LNHDA and CDR2 as SQIVND (reference sequence). CDR3 region: CASNDDPRGAEGSRAYTEAFF. In DNA form, the CDR3 reads TGTGCCAGTAACGACGACCCGCGGGGGGCGGAAGGTTCGAGGGCGTACACTGAAGCTTTCTTT. Drawing the rest from reference TRBV19 and TRBJ1-1, the complete variable domain is DGGITQSPKYLFRKEGQNVTLSCEQNLNHDAMYWYRQDPGQGLRLIYYSQIVNDFQKGDIAEGYSVSREKKESFPLTVTSAQKNPTAFYLCASNDDPRGAEGSRAYTEAFFGQGTRLTVV.

The chain couples TRBV27 to TRBJ1-5; no clear D gene. The V end lost 6 bases, the J end lost 0 bases, and 6 bases lay between the germline ends. The CDR3 runs 13 residues. The germline CDR1 and CDR2 sequences are MNHEY and SMNVEV (reference sequence). The CDR3 sequence: CASRRDSNQPQHF. For the CDR3, the DNA is TGTGCCAGCAGGCGGGATAGCAATCAGCCCCAGCATTTT.

This sequence joins TRBV7-3 and TRBJ1-6; TRBD1 matches at 8 bases. Trimming cost V 7 bases and J 7 bases; bases outside gene matches: 6. The germline V gene has CDR1 SGHTA and CDR2 FQGTGA. This CDR3 has 14 amino acids. In nucleotides, the CDR3 is TGTGCCAGCAAGACAGGGGCCGTAAATTCACCCCTCCACTTT. Encoded protein: CASKTGAVNSPLHF.

J is TRBJ2-5 and V is TRBV11-2, with D unresolved. The CDR3 is made up of 15 amino acids. Trimming took off 3 bases at V and 3 bases at J, with 14 bases between the two ends. CDR1 and CDR2 from the germline V gene are SGHAT and FQNNGV. DNA of the CDR3: TGTGCCAGCAGCTTTCGTGGCACAGCTAAAGAGACCCAGTACTTC. Its translation: CASSFRGTAKETQYF.

The chain recombines TRBV28 with TRBJ1-3; D call uncertain. V shed 5 bases and J shed 12 bases, with 14 bases lying between them. Germline-derived CDR1 and CDR2 are MDHEN and SYDVKM. The CDR3 is 12 residues long. The CDR3 protein is CASSPVVGSIYF. CDR3 bases: TGTGCCAGCAGTCCAGTAGTGGGGAGCATATATTTT.

The chain combines TRBV5-1 with TRBJ2-3; 9 bases are shared with TRBD1. The CDR3 covers 15 residues. In germline, CDR1 is SGHRS, CDR2 YFSETQ. J gave up 5 bases and V 4 bases, and 8 bases lay outside the gene matches. The CDR3 region is CASSQQPTGGDTQYF. The CDR3, as DNA: TGCGCCAGCAGCCAACAACCGACAGGGGGAGATACGCAGTATTTT.

The V gene is TRBV30, the J gene TRBJ1-1; D is unresolved. Germline V gene data show CDR1 as GTSNPN and CDR2 as SVGIG (reference sequence). The CDR3 totals 15 residues. V shed 3 bases and J shed 1 base, with 15 bases lying between them. The CDR3 nucleotides read TGTGCCTGGAGGGGGAATGGGGAGGGGAACACTGAAGCTTTCTTT. As protein: CAWRGNGEGNTEAFF. Looking up the rest from reference TRBV30 and TRBJ1-1 gives the full variable domain: SQTIHQWPATLVQPVGSPLSLECTVEGTSNPNLYWYRQAAGRGLQLLFYSVGIGQISSEVPQNLSASRPQDRQFILSSKKLLLSDSGFYLCAWRGNGEGNTEAFFGQGTRLTVV.

This CDR3 is CASSLYSHYGYTF. The CDR3 bases are TGTGCCAGCAGTCTTTACAGCCATTATGGCTACACCTTC. This chain links TRBV27 with TRBJ1-2; the D is unclear. Germline V gene sequence: CDR1 MNHEY, CDR2 SMNVEV (reference sequence). V lost 5 bases, J lost 5 bases, and 12 bases lay in between. The CDR3 has 13 residues.

The chain carries TRBV5-1 and TRBJ2-2, with TRBD2 identical over 7 bases. The V gene's germline CDR1 is SGHRS and CDR2 YFSETQ. There are 14 residues in the CDR3. Unmatched junction bases numbered 6, after V lost 3 bases and J lost 7 bases. The CDR3 protein is CASSSTPGGGELFF. As DNA, the CDR3 is TGCGCCAGCAGCTCCACACCGGGGGGCGGGGAGCTGTTTTTT.

The CDR3 nucleotides read TGTGCCAGCAGTTTTGGGGGGGACTCCAGGTCCCTTTTAGTCAAAAACATTCAGTACTTC. Protein: CASSFGGDSRSLLVKNIQYF. The V gene is TRBV28, the J gene TRBJ2-4, with 7 bases fitting TRBD2. J gave up 3 bases and V 3 bases, and 20 bases lay outside the gene matches. CDR3 length: 20 residues. Germline V gene lookup returns CDR1 MDHEN and CDR2 SYDVKM.

The chain couples TRBV10-1 to TRBJ2-7, with D perhaps matching TRBD2 (5 bases). Per the germline V gene, CDR1 is WNHNN and CDR2 is SYGVQD (reference sequence). The CDR3 spans 12 residues. With 8 bases removed from V and 1 base from J, the gap between germline ends came to 9 bases. The CDR3 here is CASRGTSYEQYF. DNA of the CDR3: TGCGCCAGCCGGGGTACATCCTACGAGCAGTACTTC.

This rearrangement joins TRBV5-6 to TRBJ2-5; D call uncertain. Germline CDR1 and CDR2: SGHDT and YYEEEE. This CDR3 spans 14 amino acids. V was clipped by 0 bases and J by 3 bases, with 9 bases between them. CDR3 residues: CASSLAGSKETQYF. In DNA, the CDR3 is TGTGCCAGCAGCTTGGCCGGGTCCAAAGAGACCCAGTACTTC.

V is TRBV19 and J is TRBJ2-3; 7 bases map to TRBD1. The CDR3 is 14 residues long. V shed 3 bases and J 1 base; nucleotides not matched to a gene: 1. CDR1 and CDR2 (germline): LNHDA, SQIVND (reference sequence). CDR3 in amino acids: CASSMGQRTDTQYF. CDR3 sequence (DNA): TGTGCCAGTAGTATGGGACAGCGCACAGATACGCAGTATTTT.

This chain joins TRBV7-3 and TRBJ1-5; a weak D match, TRBD1 (6 bases). This CDR3 contains 15 residues. Trimming took off 11 bases at V and 5 bases at J, with 22 bases between the two ends. Germline loops: CDR1 SGHTA, CDR2 FQGTGA. The DNA of the CDR3 is TGTGCCCGACGGGGACACGGAGAGGCTTATCAGCCCCAGCATTTT. This codes for CARRGHGEAYQPQHF.

The chain joins TRBV30 to TRBJ1-3; TRBD1 aligns across 9 bases. V was clipped by 4 bases and J by 1 base; unmatched bases: 5. CDR3 size: 15 residues. Germline V gene sequence: CDR1 GTSNPN, CDR2 SVGIG (reference sequence). The CDR3 DNA is TGTGCCTGGACCCTGGACAGGGGTTCTGGAAACACCATATATTTT. Translation gives CAWTLDRGSGNTIYF.

V is TRBV29-1 and J is TRBJ2-5; TRBD2 agrees at 7 bases. CDR3 length equals 13 residues. Germline-derived CDR1 and CDR2 are SQVTM and ANQGSEA. The V gene end was trimmed by 7 bases and the J gene end by 5 bases; junction bases not matched to a gene: 10. CDR3 protein: CSGGGRLWETQYF. In nucleotides, the CDR3 is TGCAGCGGGGGGGGACGGCTTTGGGAGACCCAGTACTTC.

The J gene is TRBJ1-2, the V gene TRBV9; D is uncertain. The length of the CDR3 is 11 residues. Looked up from germline, CDR1 is SGDLS and CDR2 is YYNGEE. V lost 4 bases to trimming and J lost 8 bases, with 9 bases between them. The CDR3 nucleotides read TGTGCCAGCAGCTCTCAGGCCGGCTACACCTTC. Amino acids: CASSSQAGYTF.

V gene TRBV7-6 combines with J gene TRBJ2-1; the D is unclear. The V gene's germline CDR1 is SGHVS and CDR2 FNYEAQ. Trimming pared 3 bases from V and 10 bases from J, leaving 13 bases between. The CDR3 sequence is 13 residues long. CDR3 DNA: TGTGCCAGCAGCTTCTCGGGTTCCGCGGAGCAGTTCTTC. This codes for CASSFSGSAEQFF.

The chain recombines TRBV7-3 with TRBJ2-1; TRBD1 might be the D (5 bases). The V gene's germline CDR1 is SGHTA and CDR2 FQGTGA. The CDR3 runs 14 residues. V lost 0 bases to trimming and J lost 3 bases, with 6 bases between them. Here the CDR3 reads CASSLTGLYNEQFF. The CDR3 DNA is TGTGCCAGCAGCTTAACGGGGCTCTACAATGAGCAGTTCTTC.

Here the CDR3 reads CSVEPGGPSNEQFF. For the CDR3, the DNA is TGCAGCGTTGAACCGGGAGGGCCCTCGAATGAGCAGTTCTTC. The V and J genes are TRBV29-1 and TRBJ2-1, with 8 bases aligning to TRBD2. This CDR3 is built from 14 residues. J was trimmed by 7 bases and V by 2 bases; bases with no gene match: 7. Germline V gene sequence: CDR1 SQVTM, CDR2 ANQGSEA.

The V and J genes are TRBV5-1 and TRBJ2-4; 8 bases align to TRBD2. V lost 4 bases, J lost 12 bases, and 12 bases stayed unmatched. CDR3 length: 14 amino acids. Germline assignment: CDR1 SGHRS and CDR2 YFSETQ. The DNA of the CDR3 is TGCGCCAGCAGCCCGTTAGTGGGTCGGGAGGGTCAGTACTTC. Translating it yields CASSPLVGREGQYF.

The rearrangement links TRBV28 to TRBJ2-5, with D unclear. The J call may be incorrect, as the DNA end agrees better with TRBJ2-7. CDR1 is MDHEN, CDR2 SYDVKM, per germline. This CDR3 region has 13 residues. CDR3 region: CASTNVIPYEQYF. CDR3 bases: TGTGCCAGCACCAATGTAATCCCCTACGAGCAGTACTTC.

The chain employs TRBV7-3 and TRBJ1-1; D is unclear. The CDR3 has 12 amino acids. Germline V CDR1 and CDR2: SGHTA, FQGTGA. Trimming took off 5 bases at V and 7 bases at J, with 11 bases between the two ends. CDR3 DNA sequence: TGTGCCAGCAGCCTAAGCGTCCGTGAAGCTTTCTTT. Encoded protein: CASSLSVREAFF.

The rearrangement links TRBV28 to TRBJ2-1; weak D call: TRBD2 (5 bases). The CDR3 is 14 residues long. CDR1 is MDHEN and CDR2 is SYDVKM in the germline V gene. Deletions cut 5 bases from V and 7 bases from J, with 15 bases between. DNA of the CDR3: TGTGCCAGCAGTACGACTTTTACGGGGAATGAGCAGTTCTTC. This translates into CASSTTFTGNEQFF. Full variable domain (outside the CDR3, taken from reference TRBV28 and TRBJ2-1): DVKVTQSSRYLVKRTGEKVFLECVQDMDHENMFWYRQDPGLGLRLIYFSYDVKMKEKGDIPEGYSVSREKKERFSLILESASTNQTSMYLCASSTTFTGNEQFFGPGTRLTVL.